This T cell receptor beta chain was captured in a study of T cells in localized non-small cell lung cancer. Study results and limitations: Uninvolved neighboring lung showed the greatest T cell clonality, exceeding tumor. There were a median roughly 59 of the top 100 tumor clones appearing in adjacent lung.

Some clones are missing from TCRdb's copy, which holds only in-frame ones; the method was immunoSEQ multiplex PCR. The repertoire holds approximately 21,000 clones, with less than 90% as singletons. Germline CDR1 SGHRS, CDR2 YFSETQ. The CDR3 sequence is 14 residues long. Trimming removed 0 bases from V and 5 bases from J, with 12 bases in between. On this clone itself: Its specificity is unknown.

The source material was peripheral blood, sampled before any cancer treatment. The chain recombines TRBV5-1 with TRBJ2-7; D not certain. The sequence derives from a male donor at least 60 years old with stage I lung adenocarcinoma. The CDR3 region is CASSLDSQSDEQYF. The CDR3 DNA reads TGCGCCAGCAGCTTGGACTCGCAGAGTGACGAGCAGTACTTC.